This T cell receptor (beta chain) stems from a study of read filtering for tumor transcriptome and immune sequencing (dated by TCRdb to 2019 to 2021). Background for the entire study: The cohort consisted of roughly 16 male and some 13 female patients, with a mean age of around 60 years and an age range of roughly 45 to 85. By revised international staging, eight or nine patients were R-ISS I, 16 were R-ISS II and 6 or 7 were R-ISS III. After DNase treatment, whole-transcriptome libraries were prepared using the TruSeq RNA Access Library Prep Kit. TCR-region mapped reads per sample ranged from about 3.5 to 11 million with IR-seq versus only about 80 to 1,300 with RNA-seq. Using the same bone marrow samples, the study ran both targeted immune repertoire sequencing and bulk whole-transcriptome sequencing and then compared the TCR repertoires from each method. A main aim was a read-filtering strategy for immune repertoire data, specifically whether clonotypes supported by a single read should be removed.

The paper as a whole reports these results and caveats: When single-read clonotypes were removed, the proportions of shared clonotypes in IR-seq and RNA-seq correlated more strongly. The sorted CD138-negative fraction was a mixed bone marrow immune population, not purified T cells. In IR-seq, single-read clonotypes were roughly four fifths of clonotypes but about 3.5% of total reads; in RNA-seq they were 74.6% of clonotypes and 35% to 45% of reads. Clonotypes were captured by IR-seq at much higher depth and more reliably than by RNA-seq, and smaller IR-seq throughput was sufficient for identification of most shared clonotypes.

The Immunoverse kit was used to build TCR libraries from roughly 370 ng RNA, with molecular barcoded adaptors covering alpha/delta and beta/gamma chains. The same RNA used for transcriptome sequencing was used for TCR library preparation. Sequencing of the TCR libraries was done on an Illumina HiSeq 4000 with 2 x 150 cycles. In the authors' own workflow: With MiXCR, TCR reads were aligned to human V, D, J and C references and assembled into CDR3 clonotypes, with quality filtering and error correction included. The tcR package in R was used for analysis of clonotype counts and gene usage diversity. Raw mapping reads were checked after the RNA-seq reads had been mapped by STAR aligner version 2.5.3a onto the human GRCh37 genome. To test how sequencing depth affects detected clonotypes, IR-seq fastq files were randomly downsampled with Seqtk 1.3. Using fastp at Q25 and MiXCR, TCRdb reprocessed the public reads and kept productive beta chains. Duplicate CDR3 protein sequences are folded into a single record with the most common DNA and genes. V and J calls and clone size were set by TCRdb, not the authors. This sample lists 55,000 to 60,000 distinct CDR3 sequences; roughly an eighth were detected once. The ten biggest clones cover 15% to 20% of the sample.

The table lists this clonotype with many counts. Its recognized antigen is unknown. No base quality information exists; no much larger clone differs at one position. Bone marrow was sampled from every patient at the time of active disease. Isolation of bone marrow mononuclear cells was performed by Ficoll-Hypaque density gradient centrifugation. CD138-negative cells were obtained by negative selection after labeling with CD138 magnetic microbeads on a MACS separator, removing myeloma plasma cells. The purity of the isolated cells was checked by flow cytometry with CD138 antibodies on an Attune NxT. TRIzol reagent was used to extract total RNA, and a NanoDrop spectrophotometer was used to quantify the extracted RNA. Paired RNA-seq and IR-seq were performed on each patient's CD138-negative bone marrow sample. This clonotype was sampled from a donor at least 40 years old with multiple myeloma. The specimen was a population of CD138-negative cells sorted from bone marrow. The cell subset or site label of this sample denotes: bone marrow mononuclear cells depleted of CD138+ plasma/myeloma cells by negative magnetic selection.

The nucleotides are TGTGCCAGCAGCCCCCCGACTAGCGGGGGCTACGAGCAGTACTTC. It encodes CASSPPTSGGYEQYF. Recombination linked TRBV3-1 to TRBJ2-7; 12 bases in the junction line up with TRBD2. Compared with germline, V lacks 4 bases and J lacks 3 bases; bases without a gene match: 4. The germline V gene (reference sequence) specifies LGHDT as CDR1 and YNNKEL as CDR2. The CDR3, cysteine through phenylalanine, is 15 amino acids long. Of the read, only the CDR3 DNA is kept; its 45 bases are in frame from base 1.